The 21 T cell receptor beta chains listed next were all sequenced from one sample in a study of radiation and T cells in renal cell carcinoma. As to time point: baseline pretreatment blood. Treatment described: 15 Gy SBRT to primary tumor, nephrectomy 4 weeks later. The assay was immunoSEQ multiplex PCR, and TCRdb's table has in-frame clones only and misses some. The table has approximately 100,000 clones, 86% seen once. This specimen was blood, taken from a patient whose treatment included radiotherapy and nephrectomy. The receptors here all came from a man aged 50 or older with renal cell carcinoma.

Of note for this clone: The same CDR3 can be traced to other DNA sequences in this sample. The V and J genes are TRBV7-8 and TRBJ2-5, with TRBD2 matching over 10 bases. The V gene end was trimmed by 0 bases and the J gene end by 2 bases; junction bases not matched to a gene: 6. CDR3 length: 17 amino acids. Germline CDR1 and CDR2: SGHVS and FQNEAQ. The CDR3 DNA sequence: TGTGCCAGCAGCTTAGCCGGGCTAGCGGGGGTGCAAGAGACCCAGTACTTC. Its protein product is CASSLAGLAGVQETQYF.

This rearrangement joins TRBV29-1 to TRBJ2-3; no clear D gene. V was trimmed by 5 bases and J by 0 bases, leaving 9 bases between them. The CDR3 extends over 13 amino acids. Germline V gene sequence: CDR1 SQVTM, CDR2 ANQGSEA. The CDR3 loop reads CSVLSISTDTQYF. The CDR3 bases are TGCAGCGTTCTTTCGATTAGCACAGATACGCAGTATTTT.

The chain employs TRBV4-2 and TRBJ2-7; D is possibly TRBD2 (5 bases). CDR1 is LGHNA and CDR2 is YNFKEQ in the germline V gene. The CDR3 loop spans 14 amino acids. Trimming took off 2 bases at V and 2 bases at J, with 10 bases between the two ends. DNA for the CDR3: TGTGCCAGCAGCCAAACCGGGGTCACCTACGAGCAGTACTTC. It codes for CASSQTGVTYEQYF.

This sequence joins TRBV30 and TRBJ1-3, with D unresolved. Germline V gene lookup returns CDR1 GTSNPN and CDR2 SVGIG (reference sequence). The length of the CDR3 is 14 residues. V shed 2 bases and J shed 0 bases, with 8 bases lying between them. CDR3 in amino acids: CAWSWANSGNTIYF. CDR3 in DNA: TGTGCCTGGAGTTGGGCCAACTCTGGAAACACCATATATTTT.

The genes are TRBV27 and TRBJ2-7, with 10 nucleotides matching TRBD1. CDR1 and CDR2 from the germline V gene are MNHEY and SMNVEV (reference sequence). Trimming took 10 bases from V and 6 from J; bases not matched to a gene: 15. The CDR3 covers 15 residues. The CDR3 sequence is CATQRRDRGFFEQYF. CDR3 bases: TGTGCCACCCAGCGCCGGGACAGGGGTTTCTTCGAGCAGTACTTC.

V is TRBV7-6 and J is TRBJ2-1; 16 nucleotides line up with TRBD2. The CDR3 runs 19 residues. The germline gives CDR1 SGHVS, CDR2 FNYEAQ. Unmatched junction bases numbered 11, after V lost 5 bases and J lost 4 bases. The CDR3 here is CASSKTPGTSGGAYNEQFF. DNA for the CDR3: TGTGCCAGCAGCAAGACTCCCGGGACTAGCGGGGGGGCTTACAATGAGCAGTTCTTC.

The chain employs TRBV11-2 and TRBJ2-5; 9 bases are shared with TRBD2. The CDR3 is 15 residues long. The J segment lost 3 bases and the V segment lost 3 bases, leaving 5 bases of the junction unmatched. Germline CDR1 SGHAT, CDR2 FQNNGV. CDR3: CASSFGLAWEETQYF. The CDR3 DNA is TGTGCCAGCAGCTTCGGACTAGCGTGGGAAGAGACCCAGTACTTC.

This chain links TRBV4-2 with TRBJ1-2; D might be TRBD1 (6 bases). The CDR3 is 15 residues long. V lost 3 bases to trimming and J lost 4 bases, with 15 bases between them. Germline V gene lookup returns CDR1 LGHNA and CDR2 YNFKEQ. The DNA for the CDR3 is TGTGCCAGCAGCCAGGCAGGGGAAGACAGCTATGGCTACACCTTC. This gives the protein CASSQAGEDSYGYTF.

The J gene is TRBJ1-1, the V gene TRBV11-1; a possible D gene is TRBD1 (6 bases). There are 17 residues in the CDR3. Trimming left V 1 base short and J 5 bases short, with 20 bases between. CDR1 is SGHAT and CDR2 is FQDESV in the germline V gene (reference sequence). CDR3 protein: CASSLVLGGSRGTEAFF. In nucleotides, the CDR3 is TGTGCCAGCAGCTTAGTTTTAGGCGGGTCGAGGGGGACTGAAGCTTTCTTT.

In this sample, this clone turned up a few times. The J gene is TRBJ2-5, the V gene TRBV7-6; D possibly uses TRBD1 or TRBD2 (5 bases each). The CDR3 contains 13 residues. In germline, CDR1 is SGHVS, CDR2 FNYEAQ. V was trimmed by 5 bases and J by 2 bases, leaving 9 bases between them. The CDR3 DNA reads as TGTGCCAGCAGCAAGGGACGGCAAGAGACCCAGTACTTC. Amino acids: CASSKGRQETQYF.

The chain joins TRBV5-1 to TRBJ2-3; unclear D gene. V gave up 4 bases and J gave up 6 bases, with 18 bases separating them. The germline gives CDR1 SGHRS, CDR2 YFSETQ. The length of the CDR3 is 15 residues. The CDR3 sequence is CASSDPAVDGDTQYF. CDR3 DNA: TGCGCCAGCAGCGACCCGGCGGTTGACGGTGATACGCAGTATTTT.

A single count supports this clone. The chain combines TRBV5-1 with TRBJ1-5, with 7 bases aligning to TRBD1. V shed 3 bases and J 6 bases; nucleotides not matched to a gene: 9. CDR3 length: 15 amino acids. Germline V gene lookup returns CDR1 SGHRS and CDR2 YFSETQ. The CDR3 nucleotides read TGCGCCAGCAGCTATAATCCAGGGGGGGTTCAGCCCCAGCATTTT. It yields the protein CASSYNPGGVQPQHF.

The chain joins TRBV28 to TRBJ2-7, with 7 bases that match TRBD1. V lost 6 bases and J lost 2; bases outside the gene matches: 7. The CDR3 is 14 amino acids. CDR1 MDHEN and CDR2 SYDVKM come from the germline V gene. The CDR3 reads CASSPGDRAYEQYF. The CDR3 DNA is TGTGCCAGCAGCCCCGGTGACAGGGCCTACGAGCAGTACTTC.

The gene calls are TRBV2 and TRBJ2-1; 13 bases map to TRBD2. In germline, CDR1 is SNHLY, CDR2 FYNNEI. Trimming cost V 6 bases and J 9 bases; bases outside gene matches: 5. The CDR3 has 14 residues. The CDR3 DNA sequence: TGTGCCAGCAGGGGACTAGCGGGGCGGAGTGAGCAGTTCTTC. Its translation is CASRGLAGRSEQFF.

This clone appeared a few times. This chain connects TRBV2 to TRBJ1-1, with D possibly matching TRBD1 (5 bases). The germline V gene encodes CDR1 SNHLY and CDR2 FYNNEI. The CDR3 sequence is 13 residues long. Trimming cost V 1 base and J 5 bases, with 8 bases left between them. The CDR3 is CASSEDKGTEAFF. DNA for the CDR3: TGTGCCAGCAGTGAAGACAAGGGGACTGAAGCTTTCTTT.

The chain has TRBV19 and TRBJ1-5; D remains ambiguous. Germline V CDR1 and CDR2: LNHDA, SQIVND (reference sequence). The V gene lost 3 bases and the J gene lost 0 bases, with 6 bases spanning the gap. There are 14 residues in the CDR3. The CDR3 is CASSMVGSNQPQHF. The CDR3 nucleotides read TGTGCCAGTAGTATGGTAGGTAGCAATCAGCCCCAGCATTTT.

The J gene is TRBJ2-1, the V gene TRBV7-9; 7 nucleotides match TRBD2. Germline V gene lookup returns CDR1 SEHNR and CDR2 FQNEAQ (reference sequence). V lost 2 bases and J lost 2; bases outside the gene matches: 9. The CDR3 has 17 amino acids. The CDR3 loop is CASSLLWGGIPYNEQFF. DNA of the CDR3: TGTGCCAGCAGCTTATTGTGGGGGGGGATTCCCTACAATGAGCAGTTCTTC.

This sequence joins TRBV27 and TRBJ2-5; D is possibly TRBD2 (5 bases). The CDR3 runs to 14 residues. Trimming left V 4 bases short and J 3 bases short, with 12 bases between. The germline CDR1 and CDR2 sequences are MNHEY and SMNVEV (reference sequence). Here the CDR3 DNA reads TGTGCCAGCAGTTCTTTAGCCGGGGAAGAGACCCAGTACTTC. Protein: CASSSLAGEETQYF.

This chain connects TRBV5-1 to TRBJ2-7; TRBD1 is a possible D gene (6 bases). V gave up 4 bases and J gave up 6 bases, with 11 bases separating them. CDR1 is SGHRS, CDR2 YFSETQ, per germline. This CDR3 comprises 12 residues. CDR3 nucleotide sequence: TGCGCCAGCAGCCTAGACAGGTCCGAGCAGTACTTC. Its protein is CASSLDRSEQYF.

The chain uses TRBV4-2 and TRBJ2-1; 8 positions match TRBD2. Germline V CDR1 and CDR2: LGHNA, YNFKEQ. This CDR3 comprises 17 residues. V was pared by 4 bases and J by 0 bases, with 8 bases of the junction left unmatched. CDR3 in amino acids: CASSLRWSGSSYNEQFF. The DNA for the CDR3 is TGTGCCAGCAGCCTCAGATGGAGCGGGAGCTCCTACAATGAGCAGTTCTTC.

This chain links TRBV6-5 with TRBJ1-2, with 7 nucleotides matching TRBD1. CDR3 length equals 13 residues. Per germline, CDR1 MNHEY and CDR2 SVGAGI. Trimming took 6 bases from V and 7 from J; bases not matched to a gene: 8. CDR3 sequence: CASSPRQGSGYTF. DNA for the CDR3: TGTGCCAGCAGCCCCCGACAGGGCAGTGGCTACACCTTC.